This T cell receptor beta chain was identified in a study of blood T cell repertoires in COVID-19. V lost 0 bases and J lost 4, with 14 bases in between. CDR3 length: 16 amino acids. CDR1 is SGDLS, CDR2 YYNGEE, per germline. Only in-frame clones appear in the TCRdb table, and some are missing; sequencing was by immunoSEQ multiplex PCR. The table has some 210,000 clones, approximately 84% seen once; the top ten hold 6% to 8.5%. This chain connects TRBV9 to TRBJ2-1, with TRBD2 as a possible D gene (6 bases). The clonotype was recovered from a woman aged 50 to 65 with active or convalescent COVID-19. The sequencing sample was made of peripheral blood. CDR3 sequence: CASSVGQWGEYNEQFF. In DNA form, the CDR3 reads TGTGCCAGCAGCGTAGGGCAATGGGGGGAGTACAATGAGCAGTTCTTC.